This T cell receptor beta chain was recovered during a study of memory CD4+ T cells and cytomegalovirus serostatus. The sort gate was single viable CD3+CD4+CD8-CD45RO+ cells for memory CD4+ T cells. Sequencing used immunoSEQ multiplex PCR; TCRdb keeps in-frame clones, though not all of them. The sample carries about 52,000 clones, around 83% recorded once. The CDR3 contains 17 residues. CDR1 is MNHNS, CDR2 SASEGT, per germline. The V segment lost 2 bases and the J segment 5 bases; nucleotides outside the gene matches: 10. This receptor was obtained from an adult in good health and CMV-seropositive. The source material was memory CD4+ T cells from blood. The chain combines TRBV6-1 with TRBJ2-4; 9 positions match TRBD2. CDR3 in amino acids: CASSERGSSGNENIQYF. The CDR3 nucleotides are TGTGCCAGCAGTGAAAGGGGGTCTAGCGGGAATGAAAACATTCAGTACTTC.